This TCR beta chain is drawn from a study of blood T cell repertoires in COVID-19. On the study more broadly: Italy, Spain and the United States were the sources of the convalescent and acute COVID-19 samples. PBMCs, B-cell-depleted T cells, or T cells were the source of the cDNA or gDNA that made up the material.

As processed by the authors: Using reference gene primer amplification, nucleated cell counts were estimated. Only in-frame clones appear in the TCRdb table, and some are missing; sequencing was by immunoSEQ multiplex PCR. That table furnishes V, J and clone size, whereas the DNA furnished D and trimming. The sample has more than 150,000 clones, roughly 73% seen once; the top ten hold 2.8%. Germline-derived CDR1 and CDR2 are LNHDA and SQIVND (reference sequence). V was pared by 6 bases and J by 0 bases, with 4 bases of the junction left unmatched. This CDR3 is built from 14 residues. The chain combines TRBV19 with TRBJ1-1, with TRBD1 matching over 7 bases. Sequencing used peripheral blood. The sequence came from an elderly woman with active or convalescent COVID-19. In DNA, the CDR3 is TGTGCCAGTAGACCGGGACAGTTGAACACTGAAGCTTTCTTT. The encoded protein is CASRPGQLNTEAFF. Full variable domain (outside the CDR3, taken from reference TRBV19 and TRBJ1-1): DGGITQSPKYLFRKEGQNVTLSCEQNLNHDAMYWYRQDPGQGLRLIYYSQIVNDFQKGDIAEGYSVSREKKESFPLTVTSAQKNPTAFYLCASRPGQLNTEAFFGQGTRLTVV.